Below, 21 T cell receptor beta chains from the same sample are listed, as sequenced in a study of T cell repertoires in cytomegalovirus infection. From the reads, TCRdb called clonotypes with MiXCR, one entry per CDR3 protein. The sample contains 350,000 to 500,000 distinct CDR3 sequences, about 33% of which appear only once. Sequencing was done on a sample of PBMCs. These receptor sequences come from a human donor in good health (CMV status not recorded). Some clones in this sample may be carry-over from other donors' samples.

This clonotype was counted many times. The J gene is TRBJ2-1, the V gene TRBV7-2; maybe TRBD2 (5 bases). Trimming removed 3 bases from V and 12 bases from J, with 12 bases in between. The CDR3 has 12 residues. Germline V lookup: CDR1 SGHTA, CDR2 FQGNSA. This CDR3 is CASSFSDWGQFF. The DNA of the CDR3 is TGTGCCAGCAGCTTTAGCGACTGGGGGCAGTTCTTC.

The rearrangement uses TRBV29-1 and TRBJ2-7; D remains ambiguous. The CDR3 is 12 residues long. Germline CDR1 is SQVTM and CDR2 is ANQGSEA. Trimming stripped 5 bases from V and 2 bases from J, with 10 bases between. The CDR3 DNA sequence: TGCAGCGTTAGGGCAGGAGCCTACGAGCAGTACTTC. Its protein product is CSVRAGAYEQYF.

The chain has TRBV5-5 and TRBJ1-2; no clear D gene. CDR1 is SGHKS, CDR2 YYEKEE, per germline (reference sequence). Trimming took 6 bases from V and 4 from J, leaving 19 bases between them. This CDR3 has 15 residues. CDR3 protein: CASTVSPQRSYGYTF. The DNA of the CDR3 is TGTGCCAGCACGGTCAGCCCCCAGAGATCCTATGGCTACACCTTC. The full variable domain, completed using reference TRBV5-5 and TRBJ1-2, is DAGVTQSPTHLIKTRGQQVTLRCSPISGHKSVSWYQQVLGQGPQFIFQYYEKEERGRGNFPDRFSARQFPNYSSELNVNALLLGDSALYLCASTVSPQRSYGYTFGSGTRLTVV.

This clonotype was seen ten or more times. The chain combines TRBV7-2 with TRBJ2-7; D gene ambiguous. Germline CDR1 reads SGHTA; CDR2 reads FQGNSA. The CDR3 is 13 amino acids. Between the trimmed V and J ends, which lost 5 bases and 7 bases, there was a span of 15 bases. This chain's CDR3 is CASSQKTQREQYF. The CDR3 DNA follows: TGTGCCAGCAGCCAGAAGACCCAACGGGAGCAGTACTTC. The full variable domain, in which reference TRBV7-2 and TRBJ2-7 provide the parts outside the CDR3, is GAGVSQSPSNKVTEKGKDVELRCDPISGHTALYWYRQSLGQGLEFLIYFQGNSAPDKSGLPSDRFSAERTGGSVSTLTIQRTQQEDSAVYLCASSQKTQREQYFGPGTRLTVT.

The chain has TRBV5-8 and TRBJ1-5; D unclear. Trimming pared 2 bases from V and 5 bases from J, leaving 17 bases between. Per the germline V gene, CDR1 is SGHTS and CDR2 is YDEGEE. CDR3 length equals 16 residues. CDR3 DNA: TGTGCCAGCAGCTTAAAGGTGTCTCGGGATTATCAGCCCCAGCATTTT. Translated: CASSLKVSRDYQPQHF.

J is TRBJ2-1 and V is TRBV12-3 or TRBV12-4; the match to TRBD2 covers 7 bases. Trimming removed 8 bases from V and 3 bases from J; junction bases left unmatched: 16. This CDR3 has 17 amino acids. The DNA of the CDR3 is TGTGCCAGCGCGGCCTGGGGTAGCGGGTCTGTCTACAATGAGCAGTTCTTC. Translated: CASAAWGSGSVYNEQFF.

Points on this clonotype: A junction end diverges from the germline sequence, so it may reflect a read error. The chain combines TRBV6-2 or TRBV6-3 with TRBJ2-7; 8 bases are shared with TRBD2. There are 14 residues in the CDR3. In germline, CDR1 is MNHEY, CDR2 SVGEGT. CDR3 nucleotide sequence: TGTTCCAGCAGCCCCGGGACTAGAGGCTACGAGCAGTACTTC. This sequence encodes CSSSPGTRGYEQYF.

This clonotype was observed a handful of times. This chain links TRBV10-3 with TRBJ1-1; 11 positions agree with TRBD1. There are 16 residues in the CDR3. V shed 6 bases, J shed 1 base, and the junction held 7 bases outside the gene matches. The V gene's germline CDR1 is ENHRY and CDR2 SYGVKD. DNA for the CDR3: TGTGCCATCAGGCCGGGACAGGGGGTTGCGAACACTGAAGCTTTCTTT. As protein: CAIRPGQGVANTEAFF.

The CDR3 nucleotides are TGCGCCAGCAGCGTTGATTCGGACAGTTCCTACGAGCAGTACTTC. It is translated as CASSVDSDSSYEQYF. The J gene is TRBJ2-7, the V gene TRBV5-1; D possibly corresponds to TRBD1 (6 bases). The V gene lost 4 bases and the J gene lost 1 base, with 15 bases spanning the gap. This CDR3 contains 15 residues. CDR1 and CDR2 (germline): SGHRS, YFSETQ.

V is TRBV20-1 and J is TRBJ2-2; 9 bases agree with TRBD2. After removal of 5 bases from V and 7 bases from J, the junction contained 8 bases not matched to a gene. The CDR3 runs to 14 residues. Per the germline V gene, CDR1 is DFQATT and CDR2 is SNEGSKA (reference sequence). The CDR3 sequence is CSAPGTSYGGELFF. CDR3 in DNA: TGCAGTGCTCCCGGGACTAGCTATGGCGGGGAGCTGTTTTTT.

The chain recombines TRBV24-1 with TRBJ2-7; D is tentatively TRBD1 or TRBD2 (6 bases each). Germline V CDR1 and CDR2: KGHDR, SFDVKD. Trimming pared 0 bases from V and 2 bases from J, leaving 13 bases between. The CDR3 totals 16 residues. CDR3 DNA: TGTGCCACCAGTGATTTGAGTCGGGGGCTCCCCTACGAGCAGTACTTC. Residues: CATSDLSRGLPYEQYF.

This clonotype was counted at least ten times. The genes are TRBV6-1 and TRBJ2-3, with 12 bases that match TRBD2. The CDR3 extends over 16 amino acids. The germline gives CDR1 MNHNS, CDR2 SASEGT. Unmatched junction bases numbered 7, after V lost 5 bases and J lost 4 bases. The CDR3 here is CASSLRTSGDADTQYF. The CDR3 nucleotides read TGTGCCAGCAGTCTCCGGACTAGCGGGGATGCAGATACGCAGTATTTT.

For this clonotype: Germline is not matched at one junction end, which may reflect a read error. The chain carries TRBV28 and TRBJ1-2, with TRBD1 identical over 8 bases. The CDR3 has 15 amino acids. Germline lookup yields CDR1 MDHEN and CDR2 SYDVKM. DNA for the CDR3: TGTTCCAGCATTCTCATCCAGGGGGCGGGCGATGGCTACACCTTC. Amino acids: CSSILIQGAGDGYTF.

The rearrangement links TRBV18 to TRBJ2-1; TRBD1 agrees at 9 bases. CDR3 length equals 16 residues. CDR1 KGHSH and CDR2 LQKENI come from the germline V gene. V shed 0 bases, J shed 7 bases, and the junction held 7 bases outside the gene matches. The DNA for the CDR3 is TGTGCCAGCTCACCACCGAAGGGACAGGGTTTGAATGAGCAGTTCTTC. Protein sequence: CASSPPKGQGLNEQFF.

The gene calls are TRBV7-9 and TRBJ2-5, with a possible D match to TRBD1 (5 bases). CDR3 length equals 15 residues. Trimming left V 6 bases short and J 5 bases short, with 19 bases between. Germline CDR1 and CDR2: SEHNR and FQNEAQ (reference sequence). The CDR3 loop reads CASSQLMTYRETQYF. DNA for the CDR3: TGTGCCAGCAGTCAGCTTATGACGTACAGGGAGACCCAGTACTTC.

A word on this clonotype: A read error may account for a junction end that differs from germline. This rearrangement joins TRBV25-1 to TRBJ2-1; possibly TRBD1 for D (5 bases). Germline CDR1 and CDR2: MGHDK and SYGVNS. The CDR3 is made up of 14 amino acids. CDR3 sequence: CANSRQGTYNEQFF. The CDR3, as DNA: TGTGCCAACAGTAGGCAGGGCACCTACAATGAGCAGTTCTTC.

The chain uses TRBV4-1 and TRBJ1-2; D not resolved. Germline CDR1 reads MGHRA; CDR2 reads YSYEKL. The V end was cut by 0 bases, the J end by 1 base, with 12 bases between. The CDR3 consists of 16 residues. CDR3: CASSQEMRLFNYGYTF. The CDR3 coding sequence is TGCGCCAGCAGCCAAGAGATGAGGTTGTTTAACTATGGCTACACCTTC.

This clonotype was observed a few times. CDR3 nucleotide sequence: TGTGCCAGCAGTTACTCGAGGGGGACAGGGATGAACACCGGGGAGCTGTTTTTT. It encodes CASSYSRGTGMNTGELFF. The gene calls are TRBV6-2 or TRBV6-3 and TRBJ2-2, with 9 positions matching TRBD1. CDR3 length equals 18 residues. V trimming: 0 bases; J trimming: 1 base; junction bases outside the gene matches: 6. CDR1 and CDR2 from the germline V gene are MNHEY and SVGEGT.

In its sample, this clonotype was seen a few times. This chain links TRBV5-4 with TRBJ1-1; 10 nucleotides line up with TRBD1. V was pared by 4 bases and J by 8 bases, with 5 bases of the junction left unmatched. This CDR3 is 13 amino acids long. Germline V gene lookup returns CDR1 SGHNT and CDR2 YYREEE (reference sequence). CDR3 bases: TGTGCCAGCAGCCCGGGACAGGGGCGAGAAGCTTTCTTT. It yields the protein CASSPGQGREAFF.

The chain's CDR3 is CASSLDRGTAAFF. In nucleotides, the CDR3 is TGTGCCAGCAGCTTGGACAGGGGCACTGCCGCTTTCTTT. The J gene is TRBJ1-1, the V gene TRBV7-8; 9 bases align to TRBD1. With 3 bases clipped from V and 11 bases from J, the junction kept 7 bases outside the gene matches. The CDR3 has 13 amino acids. Germline loops: CDR1 SGHVS, CDR2 FQNEAQ.

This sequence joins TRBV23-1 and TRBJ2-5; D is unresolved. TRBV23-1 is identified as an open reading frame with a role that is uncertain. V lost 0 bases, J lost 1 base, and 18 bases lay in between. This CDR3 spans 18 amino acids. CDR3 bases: TGCGCCAGCAGTCAATCGCAGTCCCGCAGACGGCGCCAAGAGACCCAGTACTTC. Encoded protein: CASSQSQSRRRRQETQYF.